This T cell receptor (beta chain) was identified in a study of spatial heterogeneity in lung cancer (dated by TCRdb to about 2019). Turning to the overall study: Beta-chain transcripts were consistently detected in greater numbers than alpha-chain transcripts, which likely reflects a higher abundance of beta-chain transcripts. Nonsynonymous mutation counts, determined by whole-exome sequencing of tumor tissue, were related to TCR repertoire features. In the raw uncorrected reads, each unique combination of TCR and UMI appeared more than ten times on average. Both alpha and beta chains were TCR-sequenced in roughly 200 tumor regions, under 85 matched nontumor lung samples and 45 to 60 PBMC samples obtained at surgery. The study quantitatively compared TCR alpha and beta repertoires across multiple tumor regions, matched nontumor lung and blood in non-small cell lung cancer.

This clonotype was seen more than once but under ten times. The antigen it binds to is not known. No base-level quality is on record; no much larger clone is a single base apart. General study outcomes and caveats: Additional single-cell paired TCR alpha and beta sequencing was considered necessary to confirm, at a functional level, the hypothesis that regional TCRs recognize regional mutations. Ubiquitous expanded tumor TCRs were detected in blood more often at tumor resection than at routine follow-up.

The method behind the library was 5' RACE. The sequencer was a NextSeq 500. To allow correction of PCR and sequencing errors, the TCR library protocol tagged every TCR cDNA molecule with a unique molecular identifier. Turning to the authors' computational methods: TCR identification, UMI-based error correction and CDR3 extraction were performed with Decombinator tools. Expanded TCRs were defined as those above a frequency of 2 per 1,000, corresponding to the top 1% of the tumor frequency distribution. Each repertoire was subsampled 100 times to 5,000 TCRs, after which Renyi diversity was computed with the R vegan package. CDR3 similarity networks were constructed using string-kernel similarity of amino acid triplets, with links drawn between CDR3s whose pairwise similarity was above 0.82. TCRdb trimmed the raw reads at Q25, called clones with MiXCR and kept productive beta chains. One record per CDR3 amino acid sequence lists the most common genes and DNA. In this record, the V and J calls reflect TCRdb's handling and not the investigators' own analysis. This sample comprises some 55,000 distinct CDR3 sequences, about 6.3% of them detected only once. The ten most abundant clones make up about 15% of the sample.

This specimen's time point label, interpreted: sample taken at primary tumor resection. The donors were more than 60 patients from the lung TRACERx cohort who had early-stage, untreated non-small cell lung cancer. For TCR sequencing, whole RNA was extracted from tumor and nontumor lung tissue, or from cryopreserved PBMC samples, and no cell sorting was done. Only patients for whom sufficient RNA was available from at least two tumor regions were selected for TCR sequencing. The CDR3 spans 14 residues, from the cysteine through the phenylalanine. Only CDR3 DNA is held: 42 bases, read in frame from base 1. Germline trimming amounts to 3 bases on V and 0 bases on J, with 3 as the count of junction bases outside the gene matches. CDR1 and CDR2 are read off the germline V gene (reference sequence) as DFQATT and SNEGSKA.

The sample in question was PBMCs, obtained at surgery. The chain links TRBV20-1 with TRBJ1-2, with 8 bases in between that match TRBD1. This clonotype was obtained from a female donor with early-stage non-small cell lung cancer. DNA sequence: TGCAGTGCTAGCGACAGGGGCTCTAACTATGGCTACACCTTC. This sequence encodes CSASDRGSNYGYTF.